This TCR beta chain is drawn from a study of post-analysis software for immune sequencing data. This CDR3 comprises 16 residues. In germline, CDR1 is LGHDT, CDR2 YNNKEL (reference sequence). J lost 4 bases, V lost 2 bases, and 8 bases had no gene match. cDNA libraries of TCR beta carried unique molecular identifiers. Yield was some 540,000 cDNA molecules from approximately 0.95 to 9.8 million T cells. TCRdb re-derived calls from the PCR reads in MiXCR, one entry per CDR3 protein. The data contain about 540,000 distinct CDR3 sequences, under 40% of them singletons. In its sample, this clonotype was seen once. Its antigen is not known. General study points: With TRBV5-6, TRBV5-1 and TRBV20-1 included, about five TRBV segments were more frequent in patients than in controls.

The clonotype comes from a girl under 18 with multiple sclerosis. What was sequenced was blood. The V call is TRBV3-1, the J call TRBJ2-1; 7 bases are a match to TRBD2. The CDR3 DNA reads as TGTGCCAGCAGCCAAACGTCTCTAGCGGCGTACAATGAGCAGTTCTTC. Translation: CASSQTSLAAYNEQFF.